This T cell receptor (beta chain) is drawn from a study of blood T cells in healthy people across ages. Study-level points and caveats: Possibly, changes in expanded clonotypes were confounded because donor CMV status was unknown.

Primed by a sample-barcoded 5' primer and a J-beta primer mix, a second PCR proceeded for roughly 7 to 11 cycles. From the 5' RACE reads, TCRdb called clonotypes with MiXCR, one entry per CDR3 protein. The data hold about 1.4 million distinct CDR3 sequences, with roughly 59% observed a single time. This CDR3 has 13 amino acids. V was pared by 10 bases and J by 3 bases, with 16 bases between. From germline, CDR1 is SGHNT and CDR2 YYREEE (reference sequence). About this clonotype itself: The antigen remains undetermined.

The receptor comes from a young man in good health. The sample taken for sequencing was blood. This chain uses TRBV5-4 with TRBJ1-2; a weak D match, TRBD1 (6 bases). The CDR3 sequence is CALSMAGDYGYTF. CDR3 DNA sequence: TGTGCCCTCAGTATGGCAGGGGACTATGGCTACACCTTC.